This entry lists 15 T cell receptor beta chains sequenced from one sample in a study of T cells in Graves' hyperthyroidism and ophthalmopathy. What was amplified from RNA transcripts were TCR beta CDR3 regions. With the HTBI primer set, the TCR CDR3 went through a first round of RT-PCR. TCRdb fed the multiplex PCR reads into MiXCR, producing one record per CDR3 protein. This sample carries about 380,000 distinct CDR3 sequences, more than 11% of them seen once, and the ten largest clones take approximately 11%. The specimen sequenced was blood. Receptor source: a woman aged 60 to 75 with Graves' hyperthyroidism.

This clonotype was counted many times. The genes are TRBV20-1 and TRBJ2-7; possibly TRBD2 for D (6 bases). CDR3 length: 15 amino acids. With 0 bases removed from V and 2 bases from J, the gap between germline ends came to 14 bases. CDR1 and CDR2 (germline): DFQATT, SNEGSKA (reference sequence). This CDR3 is CSARDFSGAPYEQYF. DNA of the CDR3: TGCAGTGCTAGAGATTTTAGCGGAGCCCCCTACGAGCAGTACTTC.

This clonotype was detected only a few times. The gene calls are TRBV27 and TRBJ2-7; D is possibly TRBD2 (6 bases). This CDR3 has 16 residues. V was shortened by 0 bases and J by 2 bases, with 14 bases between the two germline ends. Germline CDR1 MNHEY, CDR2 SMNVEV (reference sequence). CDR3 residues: CASSLSKGGIAYEQYF. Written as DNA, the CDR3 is TGTGCCAGCAGTTTATCCAAGGGCGGGATTGCCTACGAGCAGTACTTC.

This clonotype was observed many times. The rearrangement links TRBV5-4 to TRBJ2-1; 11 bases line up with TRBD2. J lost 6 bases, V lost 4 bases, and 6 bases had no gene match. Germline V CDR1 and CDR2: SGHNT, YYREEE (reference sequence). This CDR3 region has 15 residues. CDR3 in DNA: TGTGCCAGCAGCCGGACTAGCGGGCTTTTCAATGAGCAGTTCTTC. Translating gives CASSRTSGLFNEQFF. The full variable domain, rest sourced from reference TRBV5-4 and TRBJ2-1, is ETGVTQSPTHLIKTRGQQVTLRCSSQSGHNTVSWYQQALGQGPQFIFQYYREEENGRGNFPPRFSGLQFPNYSSELNVNALELDDSALYLCASSRTSGLFNEQFFGPGTRLTVL.

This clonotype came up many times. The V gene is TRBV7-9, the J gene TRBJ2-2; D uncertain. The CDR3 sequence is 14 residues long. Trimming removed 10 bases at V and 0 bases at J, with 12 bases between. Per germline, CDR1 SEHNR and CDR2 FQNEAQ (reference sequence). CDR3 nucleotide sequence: TGTGCCATCATGAATGCGGCGAACACCGGGGAGCTGTTTTTT. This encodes CAIMNAANTGELFF.

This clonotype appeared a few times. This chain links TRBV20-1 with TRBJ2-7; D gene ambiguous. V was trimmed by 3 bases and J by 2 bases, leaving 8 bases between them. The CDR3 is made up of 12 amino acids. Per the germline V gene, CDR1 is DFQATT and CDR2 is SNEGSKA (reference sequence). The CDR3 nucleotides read TGCAGTGCTAGTGGTGGGCCCTACGAGCAGTACTTC. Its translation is CSASGGPYEQYF.

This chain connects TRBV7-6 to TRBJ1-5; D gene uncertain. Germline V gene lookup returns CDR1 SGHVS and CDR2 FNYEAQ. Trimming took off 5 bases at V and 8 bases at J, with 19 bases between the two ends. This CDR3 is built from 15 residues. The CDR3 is CASSATFRDGEPQHF. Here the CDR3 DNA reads TGTGCCAGCAGCGCTACTTTCCGAGACGGAGAGCCCCAGCATTTT.

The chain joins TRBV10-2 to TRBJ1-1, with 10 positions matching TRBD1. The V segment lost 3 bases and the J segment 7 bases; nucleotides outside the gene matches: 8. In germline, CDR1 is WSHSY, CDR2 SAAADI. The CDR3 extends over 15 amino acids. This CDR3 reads CASSDSGQGLGEAFF. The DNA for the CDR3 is TGCGCCAGCAGTGATTCGGGACAGGGGCTAGGTGAAGCTTTCTTT.

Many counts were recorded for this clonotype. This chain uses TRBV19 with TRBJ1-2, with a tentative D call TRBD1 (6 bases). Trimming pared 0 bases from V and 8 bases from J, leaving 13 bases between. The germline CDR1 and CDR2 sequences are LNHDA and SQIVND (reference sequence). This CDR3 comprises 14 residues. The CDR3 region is CASSIDRGVGGYTF. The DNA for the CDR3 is TGTGCCAGTAGTATAGACAGGGGAGTGGGAGGCTACACCTTC.

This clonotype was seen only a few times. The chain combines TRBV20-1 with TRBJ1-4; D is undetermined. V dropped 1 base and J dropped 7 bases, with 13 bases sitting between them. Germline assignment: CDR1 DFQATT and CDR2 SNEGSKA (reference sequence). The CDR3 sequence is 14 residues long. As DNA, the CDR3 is TGCAGTGCTAGAGGGGCGAGTTTGGGTGAAAAACTGTTTTTT. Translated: CSARGASLGEKLFF.

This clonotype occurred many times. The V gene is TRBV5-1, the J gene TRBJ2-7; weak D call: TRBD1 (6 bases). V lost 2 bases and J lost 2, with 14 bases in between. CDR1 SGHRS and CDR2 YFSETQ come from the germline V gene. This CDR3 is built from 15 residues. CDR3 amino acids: CASSFGAGVAYEQYF. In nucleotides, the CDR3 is TGCGCCAGCAGCTTCGGGGCAGGGGTCGCCTACGAGCAGTACTTC.

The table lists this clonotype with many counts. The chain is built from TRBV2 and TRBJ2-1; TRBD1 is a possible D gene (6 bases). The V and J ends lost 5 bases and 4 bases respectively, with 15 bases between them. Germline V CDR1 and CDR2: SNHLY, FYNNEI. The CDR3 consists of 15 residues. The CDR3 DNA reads TGTGCCAGCAGTCAGGACAGAGACTTTTACAATGAGCAGTTCTTC. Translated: CASSQDRDFYNEQFF.

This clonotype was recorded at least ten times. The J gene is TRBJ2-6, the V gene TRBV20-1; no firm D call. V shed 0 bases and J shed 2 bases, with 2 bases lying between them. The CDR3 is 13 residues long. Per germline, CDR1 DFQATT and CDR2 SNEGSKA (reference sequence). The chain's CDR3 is CSAREAGANVLTF. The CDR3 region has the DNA TGCAGTGCTAGAGAAGCTGGGGCCAACGTCCTGACTTTC.

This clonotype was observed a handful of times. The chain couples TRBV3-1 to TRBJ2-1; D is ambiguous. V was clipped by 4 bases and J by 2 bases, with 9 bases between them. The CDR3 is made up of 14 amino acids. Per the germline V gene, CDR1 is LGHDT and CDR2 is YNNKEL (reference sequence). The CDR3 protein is CASSPRVPYNEQFF. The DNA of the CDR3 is TGTGCCAGCAGCCCCCGGGTTCCCTACAATGAGCAGTTCTTC.

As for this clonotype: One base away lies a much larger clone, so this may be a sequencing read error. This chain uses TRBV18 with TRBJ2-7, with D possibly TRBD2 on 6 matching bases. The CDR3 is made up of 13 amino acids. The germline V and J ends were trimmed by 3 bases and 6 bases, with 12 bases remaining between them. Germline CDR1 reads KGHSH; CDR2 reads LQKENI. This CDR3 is CASSPQSGGEQYF. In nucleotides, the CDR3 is TGTGCCAGCTCACCTCAGTCCGGGGGCGAGCAGTACTTC. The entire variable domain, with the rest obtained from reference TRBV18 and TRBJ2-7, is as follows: NAGVMQNPRHLVRRRGQEARLRCSPMKGHSHVYWYRQLPEEGLKFMVYLQKENIIDESGMPKERFSAEFPKEGPSILRIQQVVRGDSAAYFCASSPQSGGEQYFGPGTRLTVT.

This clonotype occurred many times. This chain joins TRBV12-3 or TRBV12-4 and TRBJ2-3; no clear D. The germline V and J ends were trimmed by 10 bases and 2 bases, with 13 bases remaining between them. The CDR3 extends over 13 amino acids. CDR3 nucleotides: TGTGCCACCAGAAATGAATACACAGATACGCAGTATTTT. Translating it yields CATRNEYTDTQYF.